The sequence of this T cell receptor beta chain was determined in a study of response to subunit inactivated influenza vaccine. The study, taken as a whole, reports: Each seasonal flu vaccination may recruit only limited new T cells, authors suggested.

This clonotype was counted only a few times. Its specificity is not known. Each CDR3 protein gets one entry after TCRdb re-called the RT-PCR reads with MiXCR. The sample yields over 450,000 distinct CDR3 sequences, roughly 13% seen once. This CDR3 is 20 amino acids long. In germline, CDR1 is MRHNA, CDR2 SNTAGT. V shed 6 bases and J shed 0 bases, with 24 bases lying between them. The receptor's source is a man aged 50 or older who received an inactivated influenza vaccine. The chain is built from TRBV6-4 and TRBJ2-6; tentatively, D is TRBD2 (6 bases). Sequencing was performed on PBMCs from blood, taken roughly 47 days after vaccination. CDR3 sequence reads: CASSPSPPGLRSSGANVLTF. The CDR3 bases are TGTGCCAGCAGCCCTTCCCCCCCAGGACTACGAAGCTCTGGGGCCAACGTCCTGACTTTC.